Presented here are 18 T cell receptor beta chains from one specimen sequenced in a study of CD8+ T cells in alopecia areata (dated by TCRdb to 2017 to 2018). The intended sense of this specimen's time point label: about 4 weeks on oral tofacitinib. The treatment or condition label on this specimen signifies: oral pan-JAK inhibitor, 5-10 mg twice daily. Library construction relied on the immunoSEQ multiplex PCR assay. RNA was extracted from all samples and reverse transcribed into cDNA as template for TCR sequencing. The clones in this table, taken by TCRdb from immuneACCESS, are in-frame only. Not every clone is retained; where verified, under half of the shortfall comes from an unresolved V gene, and the cause of the rest is unknown. In all, the sample holds 120,000 to 150,000 clones, and approximately 90% of those were seen once. About 12% of the sample is held by the ten biggest clonotypes. Sequencing used CD8+ T cells sorted from blood, obtained at week 4, from a patient treated with tofacitinib. These receptors originate from a human donor with alopecia areata.

The V and J genes are TRBV5-1 and TRBJ2-7; 10 positions agree with TRBD2. The CDR3 has 14 amino acids. The junction had 3 bases not matched to a gene; V was cut back by 2 bases and J by 4 bases. Germline-derived CDR1 and CDR2 are SGHRS and YFSETQ. CDR3 sequence: CASSFTSGVYEQYF. Here the CDR3 DNA reads TGCGCCAGCAGCTTTACTAGCGGGGTATACGAGCAGTACTTC.

The rearrangement uses TRBV29-1 and TRBJ2-5; TRBD2 might be the D (6 bases). Trimming removed 2 bases at V and 6 bases at J, with 16 bases between. Per the germline V gene, CDR1 is SQVTM and CDR2 is ANQGSEA. The CDR3 sequence is 14 residues long. The CDR3 DNA follows: TGCAGCGTTGAAACGGGACTCCCCGCGCAGACCCAGTACTTC. The encoded protein is CSVETGLPAQTQYF.

V usage is TRBV29-1 and J usage is TRBJ2-7; 9 nucleotides agree with TRBD1. Trimming cost V 6 bases and J 7 bases; bases outside gene matches: 13. The CDR3 length is 14 residues. Germline assignment: CDR1 SQVTM and CDR2 ANQGSEA. CDR3 in DNA: TGCAGCGTACTCGACGGGACAGGGTTTTTGGAGCAGTACTTC. Translation: CSVLDGTGFLEQYF.

This chain joins TRBV7-9 and TRBJ1-1; D not resolved. The CDR3 consists of 16 residues. V gave up 5 bases and J gave up 8 bases, with 24 bases separating them. The germline V gene has CDR1 SEHNR and CDR2 FQNEAQ (reference sequence). The CDR3 DNA reads as TGTGCCAGCAGCGATAGTCAACGAGACGCGATAATAGAAGCTTTCTTT. This codes for CASSDSQRDAIIEAFF.

V and J are TRBV10-3 and TRBJ2-1, with 7 bases that match TRBD2. This CDR3 comprises 16 residues. Trimming removed 3 bases from V and 8 bases from J; junction bases left unmatched: 13. Germline loops: CDR1 ENHRY, CDR2 SYGVKD. This chain's CDR3 is CAISDASGGAWDEQFF. The CDR3 DNA sequence: TGTGCCATCAGTGATGCTAGCGGAGGGGCTTGGGATGAGCAGTTCTTC.

J is TRBJ2-1 and V is TRBV25-1; D remains unclear. CDR1 is MGHDK, CDR2 SYGVNS, per germline. Trimming removed 3 bases at V and 7 bases at J, with 10 bases between. There are 13 residues in the CDR3. DNA of the CDR3: TGTGCCAGCAGTGATTGGCTTGGGAATGAGCAGTTCTTC. Translated, it gives CASSDWLGNEQFF.

This clone was detected only a few times. The chain combines TRBV2 with TRBJ2-1; TRBD1 agrees at 12 bases. Germline CDR1 is SNHLY and CDR2 is FYNNEI. Trimming removed 3 bases from V and 7 bases from J; junction bases left unmatched: 4. CDR3 length: 15 residues. In DNA, the CDR3 is TGTGCCAGCAGTGAGGGACAGGGGGCCGTGAATGAGCAGTTCTTC. Its protein product is CASSEGQGAVNEQFF.

The rearrangement links TRBV29-1 to TRBJ2-1; TRBD1 aligns across 9 bases. The CDR3 covers 16 residues. The germline V gene encodes CDR1 SQVTM and CDR2 ANQGSEA. J gave up 0 bases and V 1 base, and 4 bases lay outside the gene matches. CDR3 bases: TGCAGCGTTGAAGGACAGGGGGGCCCCTCCTACAATGAGCAGTTCTTC. The encoded protein is CSVEGQGGPSYNEQFF.

The chain uses TRBV27 and TRBJ2-1; D tentatively fits TRBD1 or TRBD2 (5 bases each). This CDR3 spans 15 amino acids. The V end was cut by 3 bases, the J end by 8 bases, with 17 bases between. Germline-derived CDR1 and CDR2 are MNHEY and SMNVEV (reference sequence). The CDR3 region is CASSLKGRVLDEQFF. The CDR3 DNA reads as TGTGCCAGCAGTTTGAAGGGGCGGGTTTTGGATGAGCAGTTCTTC.

The rearrangement links TRBV6-1 to TRBJ2-7; a weak D match, TRBD2 (5 bases). Deletions cut 8 bases from V and 0 bases from J, with 8 bases between. CDR1 and CDR2 (germline): MNHNS, SASEGT. The CDR3 is made up of 12 amino acids. CDR3 sequence (DNA): TGTGCCAGCGCGGGCAGCTCCTACGAGCAGTACTTC. Its protein is CASAGSSYEQYF.

The CDR3 protein is CAWSVDYDLTDTQYF. DNA of the CDR3: TGTGCCTGGAGTGTAGATTACGATCTCACAGATACGCAGTATTTT. The V gene is TRBV30, the J gene TRBJ2-3, with no clear D. V was shortened by 0 bases and J by 2 bases, with 12 bases between the two germline ends. The CDR3 spans 15 residues. The germline CDR1 and CDR2 sequences are GTSNPN and SVGIG (reference sequence).

J is TRBJ2-7 and V is TRBV7-6; tentatively, D is TRBD1 or TRBD2 (5 bases each). Looked up from germline, CDR1 is SGHVS and CDR2 is FNYEAQ. Trimming removed 1 base at V and 2 bases at J, with 12 bases between. This CDR3 contains 15 residues. The CDR3 nucleotides are TGTGCCAGCAGCTTAGAAGGGACGGGGACCTACGAGCAGTACTTC. Encoded protein: CASSLEGTGTYEQYF. The full variable domain, rest sourced from reference TRBV7-6 and TRBJ2-7, is GAGVSQSPRYKVTKRGQDVALRCDPISGHVSLYWYRQALGQGPEFLTYFNYEAQQDKSGLPNDRFSAERPEGSISTLTIQRTEQRDSAMYRCASSLEGTGTYEQYFGPGTRLTVT.

This rearrangement joins TRBV27 to TRBJ1-2, with D tentatively TRBD1 (6 bases). V was trimmed by 5 bases and J by 5 bases, leaving 15 bases between them. CDR3 length equals 14 residues. Germline V gene lookup returns CDR1 MNHEY and CDR2 SMNVEV (reference sequence). CDR3 sequence: CASSPTGMVYGYTF. As DNA, the CDR3 is TGTGCCAGCAGTCCAACAGGGATGGTATATGGCTACACCTTC.

This chain uses TRBV27 with TRBJ1-4; TRBD1 is a possible D gene (6 bases). V shed 5 bases and J shed 3 bases, with 10 bases lying between them. This CDR3 contains 14 residues. CDR1 is MNHEY, CDR2 SMNVEV, per germline (reference sequence). CDR3: CASSIQGPNEKLFF. CDR3 DNA sequence: TGTGCCAGCAGTATACAGGGCCCTAATGAAAAACTGTTTTTT.

This chain joins TRBV10-3 and TRBJ2-7; D is possibly TRBD2 (6 bases). CDR3 length: 14 amino acids. The V and J ends lost 2 bases and 0 bases respectively, with 8 bases between them. Germline lookup yields CDR1 ENHRY and CDR2 SYGVKD. CDR3 in DNA: TGTGCCATCAGTGAGCCCGGGAGCTCCTACGAGCAGTACTTC. This translates into CAISEPGSSYEQYF.

The chain has TRBV7-8 and TRBJ2-1; 9 bases fit TRBD2. V lost 5 bases, J lost 6 bases, and 8 bases stayed unmatched. Germline V gene sequence: CDR1 SGHVS, CDR2 FQNEAQ. This CDR3 is built from 15 residues. The CDR3 here is CASSLAGGEGNEQFF. The CDR3 DNA sequence: TGTGCCAGCAGCCTGGCGGGAGGGGAGGGCAATGAGCAGTTCTTC.

CDR3: CAWGTSGFTDTQYF. CDR3 DNA: TGTGCCTGGGGGACTAGCGGGTTTACAGATACGCAGTATTTT. The V gene is TRBV30, the J gene TRBJ2-3, with 12 bases identical to TRBD2. Germline V gives CDR1 GTSNPN, CDR2 SVGIG (reference sequence). The J segment lost 3 bases and the V segment lost 5 bases, leaving 3 bases of the junction unmatched. The CDR3 covers 14 residues.

A single count supports this clone. The genes are TRBV7-8 and TRBJ1-2; D gene unclear. This CDR3 comprises 15 residues. Germline lookup yields CDR1 SGHVS and CDR2 FQNEAQ. V shed 2 bases and J shed 0 bases, with 10 bases lying between them. The CDR3 sequence: CASSLFGSPNYGYTF. The CDR3 nucleotides are TGTGCCAGCAGCTTATTCGGATCACCTAACTATGGCTACACCTTC. The whole variable domain, filled in from reference TRBV7-8 and TRBJ1-2, reads GAGVSQSPRYKVAKRGQDVALRCDPISGHVSLFWYQQALGQGPEFLTYFQNEAQLDKSGLPSDRFFAERPEGSVSTLKIQRTQQEDSAVYLCASSLFGSPNYGYTFGSGTRLTVV.